The 9 T cell receptor beta chains in this list originate from one sample, sequenced in a study of T cell responses to AZD1222 COVID-19 vaccine. Using immunoSEQ multiplex PCR, the repertoire was profiled, and TCRdb retains in-frame clones only, with some absent. This table has about 160,000 clones, 89% appearing once. Sequenced here: peripheral blood, sampled on day 0 of AZD1222 vaccination. The receptor set was obtained from an adult in good health.

The chain links TRBV12-3 or TRBV12-4 to TRBJ1-6; 7 nucleotides agree with TRBD1. CDR3 length: 13 amino acids. The J segment lost 7 bases and the V segment lost 3 bases, leaving 0 bases of the junction unmatched. CDR3 DNA sequence: TGTGCCAGCAGTTTCAGGGGGAATTCACCCCTCCACTTT. Its translation: CASSFRGNSPLHF.

V is TRBV28 and J is TRBJ2-4; tentative D call: TRBD2 (5 bases). The germline gives CDR1 MDHEN, CDR2 SYDVKM. Trimming shortened V by 6 bases and J by 0 bases, and 12 bases separated the two germline ends. The length of the CDR3 is 15 residues. CDR3 nucleotide sequence: TGTGCCAGCAGGTATCCGGGGTTAGCCAAAAACATTCAGTACTTC. This encodes CASRYPGLAKNIQYF.

This sequence joins TRBV18 and TRBJ2-1; TRBD1 matches 9 bases. Looked up from germline, CDR1 is KGHSH and CDR2 is LQKENI. This CDR3 is built from 15 residues. Trimming at V came to 0 bases and at J to 6 bases, leaving 3 bases not matched to a gene. CDR3 nucleotide sequence: TGTGCCAGCTCACCACCGGGACAGGGTTTCAATGAGCAGTTCTTC. Translated, it gives CASSPPGQGFNEQFF. Supplemented by reference TRBV18 and TRBJ2-1, the full variable domain reads NAGVMQNPRHLVRRRGQEARLRCSPMKGHSHVYWYRQLPEEGLKFMVYLQKENIIDESGMPKERFSAEFPKEGPSILRIQQVVRGDSAAYFCASSPPGQGFNEQFFGPGTRLTVL.

This clone was seen just once. The rearrangement links TRBV7-2 to TRBJ1-5; no clear D. Trimming stripped 4 bases from V and 0 bases from J, with 22 bases between. This CDR3 has 19 residues. Germline assignment: CDR1 SGHTA and CDR2 FQGNSA. This CDR3 is CASSSRPTTTPYSNQPQHF. The CDR3, as DNA: TGTGCCAGCAGCTCCCGCCCGACAACTACACCTTATAGCAATCAGCCCCAGCATTTT.

The chain recombines TRBV25-1 with TRBJ1-1; unclear D gene. The CDR3 totals 13 residues. Germline lookup yields CDR1 MGHDK and CDR2 SYGVNS. V was shortened by 8 bases and J by 7 bases, with 17 bases between the two germline ends. The CDR3 nucleotides are TGTGCCAGCCAACGAGCGGAACACCTTGAAGCTTTCTTT. It specifies CASQRAEHLEAFF.

The genes are TRBV7-2 and TRBJ1-5, with D perhaps TRBD1 (6 bases). Trimming shortened V by 4 bases and J by 0 bases, and 10 bases separated the two germline ends. The CDR3 loop spans 15 amino acids. CDR1 and CDR2 (germline): SGHTA, FQGNSA. CDR3 residues: CASSSLGGSNQPQHF. CDR3 coding DNA: TGTGCCAGCAGCTCTTTAGGGGGTAGCAATCAGCCCCAGCATTTT.

The chain employs TRBV6-5 and TRBJ1-5; no reliable D call. V was trimmed by 2 bases and J by 2 bases, leaving 1 base between them. CDR1 is MNHEY, CDR2 SVGAGI, per germline. The CDR3 is 12 amino acids. CDR3 DNA sequence: TGTGCCAGCAGTTACGGCAATCAGCCCCAGCATTTT. It encodes CASSYGNQPQHF.

A few counts support this clone. This sequence joins TRBV3-1 (or the pseudogene TRBV3-2) and TRBJ2-7; 7 bases align to TRBD2. The V and J ends lost 1 base and 4 bases, in that order; junction bases with no gene match: 7. The CDR3 spans 15 residues. Germline V lookup: CDR1 LGHDT, CDR2 YNNKEL (reference sequence). The CDR3 DNA reads as TGTGCCAGCAGCCAAGGATGGGGGGGAGTTTACGAGCAGTACTTC. Its translation: CASSQGWGGVYEQYF.

This clone has just one count. The rearrangement joins TRBV7-2 to TRBJ2-5; 9 bases map to TRBD2. The germline V gene encodes CDR1 SGHTA and CDR2 FQGNSA. This CDR3 comprises 14 residues. Trimming took 8 bases from V and 2 from J; bases not matched to a gene: 6. DNA for the CDR3: TGTGCCAGCCGCACGGCGGGAGGGCAAGAGACCCAGTACTTC. It yields the protein CASRTAGGQETQYF.